Each of the 3 T cell receptor beta chains below was sequenced from the same sample in a study of T cells in Graves' hyperthyroidism and ophthalmopathy. RNA transcripts provided the source from which TCR beta CDR3 regions were amplified. A first-round RT-PCR of the TCR CDR3 used the HTBI primer set. TCRdb re-called the multiplex PCR reads with MiXCR, one entry per CDR3 protein. The sample consists of more than 300,000 distinct CDR3 sequences, under 20% of them appearing once. The sample comprised blood. These receptor sequences come from a man between 18 and 29 years old with Graves' ophthalmopathy.

Ten or more counts support this clonotype. The chain uses TRBV27 and TRBJ1-1; no clear D. Germline V gene data show CDR1 as MNHEY and CDR2 as SMNVEV (reference sequence). The CDR3 sequence is 9 residues long. V lost 3 bases and J 11 bases, leaving 4 bases between the germline ends. For the CDR3, the DNA is TGTGCCAGCAGTTTGGGGGCTTTCTTT. It encodes CASSLGAFF.

This clonotype was detected only a few times. This chain joins TRBV6-1 and TRBJ2-3, with 7 bases identical to TRBD2. J gave up 2 bases and V 8 bases, and 10 bases lay outside the gene matches. The CDR3 sequence is 15 residues long. Germline CDR1 MNHNS, CDR2 SASEGT. The CDR3 sequence is CASGGGGSNTDTQYF. The CDR3 nucleotides are TGTGCCAGCGGGGGGGGGGGGAGTAACACAGATACGCAGTATTTT.

This clonotype was counted many times. The junction departs from the called germline gene at one end, perhaps through a read error. The chain carries TRBV28 and TRBJ2-5; 12 bases are shared with TRBD1. CDR1 MDHEN and CDR2 SYDVKM come from the germline V gene. The CDR3 consists of 13 residues. This chain's CDR3 is CASSLLGQGAPHF. CDR3 sequence (DNA): TGTGCCAGCAGTTTATTGGGACAGGGGGCCCCGCACTTC.